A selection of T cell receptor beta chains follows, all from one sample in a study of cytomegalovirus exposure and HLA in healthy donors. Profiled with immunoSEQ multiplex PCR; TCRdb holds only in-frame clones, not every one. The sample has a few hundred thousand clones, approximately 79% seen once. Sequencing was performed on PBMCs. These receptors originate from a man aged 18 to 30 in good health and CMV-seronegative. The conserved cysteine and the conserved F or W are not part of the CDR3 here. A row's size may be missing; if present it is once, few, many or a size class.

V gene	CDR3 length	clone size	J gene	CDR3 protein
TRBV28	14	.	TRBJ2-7	ASSSPLGTSFYEQY
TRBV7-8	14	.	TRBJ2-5	ASSPGTSGMKETQY
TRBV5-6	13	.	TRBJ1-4	ASSLLVRTNEKLF
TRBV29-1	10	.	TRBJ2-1	SGTSGGHEQF
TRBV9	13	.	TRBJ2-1	ASSVDPSSYNEQF
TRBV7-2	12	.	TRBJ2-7	ASRPRDREDEQY
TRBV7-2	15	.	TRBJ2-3	ASSFRLAGGITDTQY
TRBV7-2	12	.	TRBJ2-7	ASSLMEGPREQY
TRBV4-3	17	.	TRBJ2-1	ASSPGGGPGGSANNEQF
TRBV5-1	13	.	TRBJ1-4	ASRPQGEINEKLF
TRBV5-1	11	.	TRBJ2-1	ASSLPGQSEQF
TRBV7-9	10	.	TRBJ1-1	SSSRGGSEAF
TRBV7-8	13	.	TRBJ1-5	ASSTGGIGVQPQH
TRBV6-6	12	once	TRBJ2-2	ASRTGQNTGELF
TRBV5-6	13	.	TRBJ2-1	ASSLPGQGGDEQF
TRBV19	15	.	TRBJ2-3	ASSIVAGSGATDTQY
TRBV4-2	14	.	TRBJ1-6	ASSQVSTDSNSPLH
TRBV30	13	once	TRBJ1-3	ARGDTGFEENTIY
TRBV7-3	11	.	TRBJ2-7	ASSSGTGDEQY
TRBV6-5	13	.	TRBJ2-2	ASSPSDYYTGELF
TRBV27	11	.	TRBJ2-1	ASSLGGYNEQF
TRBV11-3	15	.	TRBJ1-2	ASRAVGVGLVDYGYT
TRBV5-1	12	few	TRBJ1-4	ASSWGQKNEKLF
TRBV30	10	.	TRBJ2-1	AWSVPANEQF
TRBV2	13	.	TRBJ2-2	ASLSGGPYTGELF
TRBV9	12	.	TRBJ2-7	ASSARDSFHEQY
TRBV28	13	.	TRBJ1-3	ASSLGDSLGYTIY
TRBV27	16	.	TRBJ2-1	ASSSRQVPQLSYNEQF
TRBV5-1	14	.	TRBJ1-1	ASSSRGQGRDTEAF
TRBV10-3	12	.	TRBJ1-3	AINTGDSGNTIY
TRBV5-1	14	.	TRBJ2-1	ASSYPRVGAAGEQF
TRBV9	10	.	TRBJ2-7	ASSAQGSEQY
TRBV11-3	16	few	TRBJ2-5	ASSLGRGAGGAQETQY
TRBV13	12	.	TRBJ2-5	ASSPRGDQETQY
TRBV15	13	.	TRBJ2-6	ATSLSGSGANVLT
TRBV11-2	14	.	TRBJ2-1	ASSLAGDRGLNEQF
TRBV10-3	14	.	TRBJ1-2	AISESTGGGYYGYT
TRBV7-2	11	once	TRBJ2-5	ASSLAQEETQY
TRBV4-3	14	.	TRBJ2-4	ASSTHQGAAKNIQY
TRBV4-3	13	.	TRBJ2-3	ASSQLAASTDTQY
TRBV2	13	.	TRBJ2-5	ATNLNRGPEETQY
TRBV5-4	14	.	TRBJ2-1	ASSLGGGGSYNEQF
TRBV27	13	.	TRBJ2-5	ASSVRLAGHGAQY
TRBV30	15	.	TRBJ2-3	AWWGLAGVSGVDTQY
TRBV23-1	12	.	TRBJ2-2	ASRQIAETGELF
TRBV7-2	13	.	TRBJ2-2	ASTALAGNTGELF